This TCR beta chain was sequenced during a study of T cell changes during pregnancy in multiple sclerosis. The CDR3 runs 14 residues. Germline V gene lookup returns CDR1 MNHEY and CDR2 SMNVEV (reference sequence). With 9 bases clipped from V and 8 bases from J, the junction kept 15 bases outside the gene matches. This clone came up once. Measured with immunoSEQ multiplex PCR; TCRdb has only the in-frame clones, and not every one. The table includes about 100,000 clones, around nine tenths detected once. This TCR derives from a female donor with multiple sclerosis, enrolled in a pregnancy study. V is TRBV27 and J is TRBJ1-2; 7 bases line up with TRBD1. This sample comprised peripheral blood, obtained in the second trimester of pregnancy. CDR3 in amino acids: CASRNSGTEKGYTF. In DNA, the CDR3 is TGTGCCAGTAGAAATTCCGGGACAGAGAAGGGCTACACCTTC.